The rows below give T cell receptor beta chains drawn from one sample of a study of T cell responses to AZD1222 COVID-19 vaccine. Profiled with immunoSEQ multiplex PCR; TCRdb holds only in-frame clones, not every one. The sample records 55,000 to 60,000 clones, approximately 85% being singletons. The source material was peripheral blood, sampled on day 0 of MenACWY control vaccination. The receptors originated from an adult in good health. CDR3s leave out the opening cysteine and the closing phenylalanine or tryptophan.

cdr3_length: 16
j_call: TRBJ2-1
v_call: TRBV7-6
cdr3_aa: ASSQLGWTSGRRNEQF

cdr3_length: 8
j_call: TRBJ2-1
v_call: TRBV20-1
cdr3_aa: SAREEREF

cdr3_length: 13
j_call: TRBJ2-7
v_call: TRBV19
cdr3_aa: ASSTTQTGTYEQY

cdr3_length: 13
j_call: TRBJ2-7
v_call: TRBV6-2/TRBV6-3
cdr3_aa: ASSVFGTRTEEQY

cdr3_length: 11
j_call: TRBJ2-3
v_call: TRBV5-4
cdr3_aa: ASRGPSTDTQY

cdr3_length: 15
j_call: TRBJ1-2
v_call: TRBV28
cdr3_aa: ASSGTQGAGVYYGYT

cdr3_length: 15
j_call: TRBJ1-6
v_call: TRBV3-1/TRBV3-2
cdr3_aa: ASSPTQRGQLNSPLH

cdr3_length: 12
j_call: TRBJ1-2
v_call: TRBV7-2
cdr3_aa: ASSSSTGSYGYT

cdr3_length: 13
j_call: TRBJ2-7
v_call: TRBV25-1
cdr3_aa: ASTNTGQGAYEQY

cdr3_length: 11
j_call: TRBJ2-7
v_call: TRBV6-6
cdr3_aa: ASRLAGTYEQY

cdr3_length: 11
j_call: TRBJ1-5
v_call: TRBV2
cdr3_aa: ASRGQSGQPQH

cdr3_length: 14
j_call: TRBJ1-5
v_call: TRBV19
cdr3_aa: ASVGVGQGMNQPQH

cdr3_length: 14
j_call: TRBJ2-2
v_call: TRBV7-8
cdr3_aa: ASSLVAGGHTGELF

cdr3_length: 11
j_call: TRBJ1-1
v_call: TRBV18
cdr3_aa: ASSRLEGTEAF

cdr3_length: 11
j_call: TRBJ2-7
v_call: TRBV6-5
cdr3_aa: ASSQRFSYEQY

cdr3_length: 11
j_call: TRBJ2-3
v_call: TRBV6-4
cdr3_aa: ASSDSSEDTQY

cdr3_length: 14
j_call: TRBJ1-2
v_call: TRBV15
cdr3_aa: ATSRENSDINYGYT

cdr3_length: 13
j_call: TRBJ2-1
v_call: TRBV5-1
cdr3_aa: ASSSGLADYNEQF

cdr3_length: 11
j_call: TRBJ1-2
v_call: TRBV9
cdr3_aa: ASSSGTDYGYT

cdr3_length: 13
j_call: TRBJ1-6
v_call: TRBV2
cdr3_aa: ASSGSGTVRDSLH

cdr3_length: 12
j_call: TRBJ2-5
v_call: TRBV19
cdr3_aa: ASSISGPQETQY

cdr3_length: 13
j_call: TRBJ2-6
v_call: TRBV6-2/TRBV6-3
cdr3_aa: ASSSGNSGANVLT

cdr3_length: 14
j_call: TRBJ1-3
v_call: TRBV5-1
cdr3_aa: ASSLGLGEAGNTIY

cdr3_length: 12
j_call: TRBJ2-3
v_call: TRBV27
cdr3_aa: ASTAMAATDTQY

cdr3_length: 12
j_call: TRBJ1-1
v_call: TRBV7-2
cdr3_aa: ASSLQGRNTEAF

cdr3_length: 13
j_call: TRBJ2-6
v_call: TRBV7-2
cdr3_aa: ASSPPRYGANVLT

cdr3_length: 13
j_call: TRBJ2-2
v_call: TRBV4-3
cdr3_aa: ASSQGRASFGELF

cdr3_length: 12
j_call: TRBJ1-2
v_call: TRBV6-5
cdr3_aa: ASSKGQTTYGYT

cdr3_length: 7
j_call: TRBJ2-7
v_call: TRBV29-1
cdr3_aa: SVFPEQY

cdr3_length: 14
j_call: TRBJ1-1
v_call: TRBV5-1
cdr3_aa: ASSSGPQGGGTEAF

cdr3_length: 16
j_call: TRBJ2-4
v_call: TRBV3-1/TRBV3-2
cdr3_aa: ASSQPTGVDFAKNIQY

cdr3_length: 10
j_call: TRBJ1-5
v_call: TRBV19
cdr3_aa: ATNQGNQPQH

cdr3_length: 12
j_call: TRBJ1-1
v_call: TRBV7-2
cdr3_aa: ASSESGRGPEAF

cdr3_length: 13
j_call: TRBJ2-1
v_call: TRBV4-1
cdr3_aa: ASSQDRGGYNEQF

cdr3_length: 13
j_call: TRBJ1-5
v_call: TRBV7-2
cdr3_aa: ASSPTGARNQPQH

cdr3_length: 14
j_call: TRBJ2-7
v_call: TRBV11-2
cdr3_aa: ASSPPGLAGSYEQY

cdr3_length: 14
j_call: TRBJ1-2
v_call: TRBV7-2
cdr3_aa: ASSLDSGAIRYGYT

cdr3_length: 15
j_call: TRBJ2-5
v_call: TRBV7-9
cdr3_aa: ASSGGGRSSFTETQY

cdr3_length: 15
j_call: TRBJ2-7
v_call: TRBV18
cdr3_aa: ASSSRDSGVPSYEQY

cdr3_length: 11
j_call: TRBJ2-7
v_call: TRBV6-5
cdr3_aa: ASSYRRGYEQY

cdr3_length: 13
j_call: TRBJ2-1
v_call: TRBV28
cdr3_aa: ASSFGLAGNNEQF

cdr3_length: 13
j_call: TRBJ2-3
v_call: TRBV28
cdr3_aa: ASRLAGAIIDTQY

cdr3_length: 15
j_call: TRBJ1-3
v_call: TRBV5-1
cdr3_aa: ASSLFPTSTGENTIY